The following is a TCR beta chain sequence with its context. The sample is drawn from a study of blood T cell repertoires in COVID-19. Turning to the study itself: The analysed material was cDNA or gDNA that came from T cells, B-cell-depleted T cells, or PBMCs.

Study processing details: Estimation of nucleated cell counts was performed using reference gene primer amplification. TCRdb's table, derived via immunoSEQ multiplex PCR, lists solely in-frame clones and lacks some. From that table come the V and J calls and clone size; the DNA was used to work out D and trimming. The sample consists of more than 45,000 clones, just under 90% of them appearing once. Patients in Seattle were enrolled during active infection, then followed longitudinally. This TCR came from an older woman with COVID-19, enrolled during active disease. Sequenced input: peripheral blood.

CDR3 residues: CASSQDWGGWGGYTF. The DNA of the CDR3 is TGTGCCAGCAGCCAAGATTGGGGGGGCTGGGGTGGCTACACCTTC. The genes are TRBV3-1 (or the pseudogene TRBV3-2) and TRBJ1-2; tentative D call: TRBD1 (6 bases). The CDR3 has 15 amino acids. V lost 0 bases and J 7 bases, leaving 15 bases between the germline ends. CDR1 is LGHDT, CDR2 YNNKEL, per germline (reference sequence).